The clone carrying this T cell receptor (beta chain) has only one observation. The data were taken from a study of shared clonotypes between healthy human individuals. The CDR3 totals 17 residues. The V gene's germline CDR1 is MRHNA and CDR2 SNTAGT. The junction had 17 bases not matched to a gene; V was cut back by 5 bases and J by 5 bases. Sequencing used immunoSEQ multiplex PCR; TCRdb keeps in-frame clones, though not all of them. The profile covers about 530,000 clones, with 95% to 97% appearing a single time and about 0.064% taken by the ten largest. The receptor's source is a woman aged 25 to 39 in good health. The genes are TRBV6-4 and TRBJ2-5; 7 bases map to TRBD2. Sequencing was done on a sample of naive CD4+ T cells sorted from blood. Subset of the sample: CD45RA+ positively selected. CDR3 nucleotides: TGTGCCAGCAGTTACCCCCGTGGCGGGGCGGGAGAGGAGACCCAGTACTTC. It is translated as CASSYPRGGAGEETQYF.